This T cell receptor (beta chain) is drawn from a study of blood T cell repertoires in COVID-19 (dated by TCRdb to 2019 to 2021). Concerning the study at large: Samples covering the acute and convalescent phases of COVID-19 were provided by collaborators in the United States, Italy and Spain. The prospective study material was composed of cDNA or gDNA derived from T cells, B-cell-depleted T cells, or PBMCs. Deeply sampled blood TCRbeta repertoires from subjects exposed to, actively infected with, or recovered from COVID-19 were included in the dataset. A freely available public database, intended as a resource for researchers studying the immune response to SARS-CoV-2, is where the repertoires were released. Samples were obtained from the ongoing ImmuneRACE study (first 160 participants) and from approximately 1,200 subjects provided by 6 global collaborators. A de-identified subject ID, COVID-19 status, age in years and sex were almost always included in the sample metadata. HLA class I and class II types, where available, came from metadata supplied by the sample provider rather than from assay-based typing. What the research found in general, with its limitations: How much clinical and demographic metadata was included differed by source and by participant, and the metadata was provided uncurated.

The collaborating institutions used their own protocols to collect whole blood in K2EDTA tubes. For TCRbeta analysis, collaborator samples were shipped as frozen whole blood, as isolated PBMCs, or as DNA extracted from either sample type. TCRbeta CDR3 regions were amplified from genomic DNA by means of the immunoSEQ Assay, a bias-controlled multiplex PCR. Regarding the original processing steps: Within the assay, amplification of reference gene primers was used to estimate how many nucleated cells each sample contained. To quantify the absolute abundance of each unique TCRbeta CDR3 rearrangement, sequence reads were collapsed and filtered. For each sample, productive Simpson clonality was calculated as the square root of Simpson's diversity index across productive rearrangements. TCRdb stores this immuneACCESS table with in-frame sequences only. Part of the clones is absent; in the studies checked, under half of the shortfall reflects unresolved V genes, and no reason is known for the rest. Clone size and the V and J calls come from that table; the DNA yielded D and trimming. For this sample there are hundreds of thousands of clones; approximately 78% appear just once. Together, the top ten hold around 9.3% of the sample.

CDR1 is given as MNHEY and CDR2 as SVGAGI, both from the germline V gene. There are 13 amino acids in the CDR3, from cysteine to phenylalanine inclusive. The read is trimmed to its CDR3 DNA, 39 bases read in frame from base 1. V is shortened by 5 bases, J by 5 bases, and the region joining them spans 10 bases. A remark on this clone: Its recognized antigen is unknown. No clone much larger than this one lies a single base away; base qualities are absent.

The TCR comes from a woman over 75 with acute or convalescent COVID-19. The rearrangement combines TRBV6-5 with TRBJ2-4; tentative D gene TRBD2, with 5 bases matching. The sample was peripheral blood. Here is the DNA: TGTGCCAGCAGTCGCACCGGGGAAAACATTCAGTACTTC. The resulting protein is CASSRTGENIQYF.